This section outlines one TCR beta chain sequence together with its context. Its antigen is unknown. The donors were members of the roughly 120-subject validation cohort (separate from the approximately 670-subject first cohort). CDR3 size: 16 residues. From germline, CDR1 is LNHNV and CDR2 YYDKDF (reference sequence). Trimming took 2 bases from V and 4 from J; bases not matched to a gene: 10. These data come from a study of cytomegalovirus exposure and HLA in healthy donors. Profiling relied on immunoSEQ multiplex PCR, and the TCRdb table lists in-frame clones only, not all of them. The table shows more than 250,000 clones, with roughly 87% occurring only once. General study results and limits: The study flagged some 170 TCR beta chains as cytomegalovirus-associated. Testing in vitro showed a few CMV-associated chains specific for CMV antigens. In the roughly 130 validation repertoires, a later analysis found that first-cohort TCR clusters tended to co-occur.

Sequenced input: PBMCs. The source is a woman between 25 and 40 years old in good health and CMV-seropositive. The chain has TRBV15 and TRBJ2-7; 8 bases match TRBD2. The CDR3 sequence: CATSRPGSGRMYEQYF. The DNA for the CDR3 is TGTGCCACCAGCAGACCCGGCAGCGGGAGAATGTACGAGCAGTACTTC.